This T cell receptor beta chain stems from a study of blood T cell repertoires in COVID-19. As handled by the study authors: By means of reference gene primer amplification, nucleated cell counts were estimated. Assay used: immunoSEQ multiplex PCR; TCRdb lists only in-frame clones, some missing. The V and J calls and clone size are taken from that table; D and trimming were inferred from the DNA. The sample holds approximately 210,000 clones, 70% to 90% seen once. Trimming took 4 bases from V and 3 from J, leaving 16 bases between them. This CDR3 has 16 amino acids. Germline V gene sequence: CDR1 MNHNS, CDR2 SASEGT.

This receptor was taken from a middle-aged woman with acute or convalescent COVID-19. V usage is TRBV6-1 and J usage is TRBJ2-1; perhaps TRBD1 as D (5 bases). The material sequenced was peripheral blood. As DNA, the CDR3 is TGTGCCAGCAGTGCGCAGGAAGAGACAGTCTACAATGAGCAGTTCTTC. Amino acid sequence: CASSAQEETVYNEQFF.